What follows are 3 T cell receptor beta chains derived from one specimen sequenced in a study of early T cells in non-severe SARS-CoV-2 infection. TCRdb independently ran MiXCR on the 5' RACE reads; one entry per CDR3 protein. The table has 60,000 to 75,000 distinct CDR3 sequences, more than 9.5% seen once. Sample: whole blood, taken at baseline. Every receptor here comes from an adult who was a healthcare worker with PCR-confirmed SARS-CoV-2 infection or an uninfected control (not recorded which).

There are a few counts of this clonotype. The chain employs TRBV5-1 and TRBJ2-7; 8 bases are a match to TRBD2. The germline CDR1 and CDR2 sequences are SGHRS and YFSETQ. The V and J ends lost 2 bases and 2 bases, in that order; junction bases with no gene match: 3. The CDR3 has 14 residues. DNA for the CDR3: TGCGCCAGCAGCTTTAGCGGGGTCGCCTACGAGCAGTACTTC. This sequence encodes CASSFSGVAYEQYF.

This clonotype was picked up many times. The J gene is TRBJ2-1, the V gene TRBV7-3; TRBD2 matches at 12 bases. Trimming took 5 bases from V and 7 from J; bases not matched to a gene: 6. The CDR3 is 15 residues long. Per the germline V gene, CDR1 is SGHTA and CDR2 is FQGTGA. CDR3 nucleotides: TGTGCCAGCAGCACGACCCTAGCGGGAGGGAATGAGCAGTTCTTC. It translates to CASSTTLAGGNEQFF.

This clonotype was observed once. One end of the junction is discordant with germline, which a read error may explain. The chain links TRBV7-9 to TRBJ1-5; D not certain. The CDR3 runs to 12 residues. Per germline, CDR1 SEHNR and CDR2 FQNEAQ (reference sequence). The CDR3 is CVSSVRGQPQHF. CDR3 DNA: TGTGTCAGCAGCGTGCGGGGACAGCCCCAGCATTTT.